These T cell receptor beta chains were read from a single sample in a study of cytomegalovirus exposure and HLA in healthy donors. The data were produced by immunoSEQ multiplex PCR, yet TCRdb's version contains in-frame clones alone and is incomplete. Among 200,000 to 300,000 clones listed, roughly 88% were seen once. The sequencing input was PBMCs. The receptor set was obtained from a woman between 25 and 40 years old in good health and CMV-seronegative. CDR3s include the opening cysteine and the closing phenylalanine or tryptophan. The D gene is left open where the match is weak. Rows may omit the clone size; those that give it use once, few, many or a size class.

CDR3 protein: CASSFPSYEQYF
CDR3 DNA: TGTGCCAGCAGTTTTCCCTCCTACGAGCAGTACTTC
V gene: TRBV28
clone size: -
J gene: TRBJ2-7
D gene: -

CDR3 protein: CSADRGPGTDTQYF
CDR3 DNA: TGCAGCGCAGACAGGGGGCCAGGCACAGATACGCAGTATTTT
V gene: TRBV29-1
clone size: -
J gene: TRBJ2-3
D gene: TRBD1

CDR3 protein: CASSPTSVPNEQFF
CDR3 DNA: TGTGCCAGCTCACCTACTAGCGTGCCCAATGAGCAGTTCTTC
V gene: TRBV18
clone size: -
J gene: TRBJ2-1
D gene: TRBD2

CDR3 protein: CASSLEGSGSYNEQFF
CDR3 DNA: TGTGCCAGCAGTTTAGAGGGGAGCGGTTCCTACAATGAGCAGTTCTTC
V gene: TRBV27
clone size: -
J gene: TRBJ2-1
D gene: -

CDR3 protein: CASSQGSLNQPQHF
CDR3 DNA: TGCGCCAGCAGCCAGGGGTCCCTAAATCAGCCCCAGCATTTT
V gene: TRBV4-3
clone size: once
J gene: TRBJ1-5
D gene: -

CDR3 protein: CASSSHLGQGRKNIQYF
CDR3 DNA: TGTGCCAGCAGCTCCCATCTGGGACAGGGAAGAAAAAACATTCAGTACTTC
V gene: TRBV7-8
clone size: -
J gene: TRBJ2-4
D gene: TRBD1

CDR3 protein: CASSQSGNTIYF
CDR3 DNA: TGTGCCAGCAGCCAATCTGGAAACACCATATATTTT
V gene: TRBV4-2
clone size: -
J gene: TRBJ1-3
D gene: -

CDR3 protein: CASSSPGQGFGNYGYTF
CDR3 DNA: TGTGCCAGCAGCTCACCGGGACAGGGATTTGGTAACTATGGCTACACCTTC
V gene: TRBV9
clone size: -
J gene: TRBJ1-2
D gene: TRBD1

CDR3 protein: CASPDRSLSLLPYEQYF
CDR3 DNA: TGTGCCAGCCCTGACAGGTCCTTGTCCTTATTACCCTACGAGCAGTACTTC
V gene: TRBV21-1
clone size: -
J gene: TRBJ2-7
D gene: -

CDR3 protein: CASTSGQVPNEQYF
CDR3 DNA: TGTGCCAGTACCTCGGGACAGGTTCCCAACGAGCAGTACTTC
V gene: TRBV19
clone size: -
J gene: TRBJ2-7
D gene: TRBD1

CDR3 protein: CASGEQGNYEQYF
CDR3 DNA: TGTGCCTCGGGGGAACAGGGGAACTACGAGCAGTACTTC
V gene: TRBV19
clone size: once
J gene: TRBJ2-7
D gene: -

CDR3 protein: CASAHTGNQPQHF
CDR3 DNA: TGTGCCAGCGCCCACACAGGCAATCAGCCCCAGCATTTT
V gene: TRBV6-1
clone size: once
J gene: TRBJ1-5
D gene: -

CDR3 protein: CASSWFSDSFEQYF
CDR3 DNA: TGTGCCAGCAGTTGGTTTTCCGACAGCTTCGAGCAGTACTTC
V gene: TRBV28
clone size: -
J gene: TRBJ2-7
D gene: -

CDR3 protein: CASSQALMWGTGELFF
CDR3 DNA: TGTGCCAGCAGCCAAGCACTGATGTGGGGTACCGGGGAGCTGTTTTTT
V gene: TRBV11-3
clone size: -
J gene: TRBJ2-2
D gene: -

CDR3 protein: CASKPFWREAYEQYF
CDR3 DNA: TGTGCCAGCAAACCCTTTTGGCGGGAAGCCTACGAGCAGTACTTC
V gene: TRBV28
clone size: -
J gene: TRBJ2-7
D gene: -

CDR3 protein: CASSQELGAGGREIYNEQFF
CDR3 DNA: TGCGCCAGCAGCCAAGAATTGGGGGCTGGAGGGCGGGAGATCTACAATGAGCAGTTCTTC
V gene: TRBV4-1
clone size: -
J gene: TRBJ2-1
D gene: -

CDR3 protein: CASSSRTRPYEQYF
CDR3 DNA: TGTGCCAGCAGTTCTAGGACTAGGCCGTACGAGCAGTACTTC
V gene: TRBV27
clone size: -
J gene: TRBJ2-7
D gene: TRBD2

CDR3 protein: CASSPAQGAEQYF
CDR3 DNA: TGTGCCAGCTCACCAGCCCAAGGCGCCGAGCAGTACTTC
V gene: TRBV18
clone size: -
J gene: TRBJ2-7
D gene: -